This passage covers 18 T cell receptor beta chains from one sample sequenced in a study of blood T cell repertoires in COVID-19. Clones were read by immunoSEQ multiplex PCR, and TCRdb kept only the in-frame ones, dropping some. The sample yields under 250,000 clones, 85% to 90% seen once. Sequenced input: PBMCs or T cells enriched from blood (not recorded which). The receptors were gathered from a woman aged 18-29 years in a cohort exposed to, infected with or recovered from COVID-19 (not recorded which).

The chain joins TRBV19 to TRBJ1-2; 8 positions match TRBD1. The CDR3 has 15 amino acids. Germline values: CDR1 LNHDA, CDR2 SQIVND (reference sequence). The V gene end was trimmed by 6 bases and the J gene end by 3 bases; junction bases not matched to a gene: 9. The CDR3 region is CASRRPQQGDYGYTF. The DNA for the CDR3 is TGTGCCAGTAGGAGGCCTCAACAGGGGGACTATGGCTACACCTTC.

The V call is TRBV5-1, the J call TRBJ2-7; maybe TRBD1 (5 bases). V shed 0 bases and J shed 0 bases, with 10 bases lying between them. CDR1 SGHRS and CDR2 YFSETQ come from the germline V gene. CDR3 length equals 15 residues. DNA of the CDR3: TGCGCCAGCAGCTTGGGGGGCGCGAGCTCCTACGAGCAGTACTTC. It specifies CASSLGGASSYEQYF.

The rearrangement joins TRBV5-1 to TRBJ2-4; 8 nucleotides align to TRBD1. Losses at the gene ends were 4 bases for V and 7 bases for J; bases not matched to a gene: 7. This CDR3 has 14 amino acids. Germline CDR1 SGHRS, CDR2 YFSETQ. For the CDR3, the DNA is TGCGCCAGCAGCGCGACAGGGGTGGAGAACATTCAGTACTTC. The encoded protein is CASSATGVENIQYF. Drawing the rest from reference TRBV5-1 and TRBJ2-4, the complete variable domain is KAGVTQTPRYLIKTRGQQVTLSCSPISGHRSVSWYQQTPGQGLQFLFEYFSETQRNKGNFPGRFSGRQFSNSRSEMNVSTLELGDSALYLCASSATGVENIQYFGAGTRLSVL.

The chain combines TRBV6-5 with TRBJ1-1; 10 bases agree with TRBD1. V lost 6 bases, J lost 7 bases, and 11 bases stayed unmatched. The CDR3 is made up of 15 amino acids. The germline CDR1 and CDR2 sequences are MNHEY and SVGAGI. Written as DNA, the CDR3 is TGTGCCAGCAGAGGGACAGGGGAGAGGGTGGTTGAAGCTTTCTTT. Translation: CASRGTGERVVEAFF.

The CDR3: CASSGQFEAFF. The CDR3, as DNA: TGTGCCAGCAGTGGACAATTTGAAGCTTTCTTT. This chain uses TRBV12-3 or TRBV12-4 with TRBJ1-1, with D maybe TRBD1 (5 bases). The germline V and J ends were trimmed by 5 bases and 7 bases, with 8 bases remaining between them. CDR3 length: 11 residues.

The CDR3 nucleotides are TGTGCCAGCAGCCCGGAGGGGGGGCCGGAGAACAATGAGCAGTTCTTC. Protein product: CASSPEGGPENNEQFF. This chain connects TRBV9 to TRBJ2-1, with D possibly being TRBD2 (7 bases). Trimming removed 4 bases from V and 5 bases from J, with 19 bases in between. The CDR3 runs to 16 residues. Germline-derived CDR1 and CDR2 are SGDLS and YYNGEE.

The chain joins TRBV6-5 to TRBJ1-1, with D possibly TRBD1 on 5 matching bases. Trimming stripped 0 bases from V and 3 bases from J, with 14 bases between. Germline V CDR1 and CDR2: MNHEY, SVGAGI. This CDR3 region has 16 residues. CDR3 protein: CASSYSNAGPYTEAFF. DNA for the CDR3: TGTGCCAGCAGTTACTCGAATGCAGGGCCGTACACTGAAGCTTTCTTT.

For this clone: At one boundary the junction diverges from the germline segment, which might be a read error. The chain links TRBV28 to TRBJ2-6; maybe TRBD2 (5 bases). This CDR3 region has 16 residues. Germline CDR1 MDHEN, CDR2 SYDVKM. In DNA form, the CDR3 reads TGTGCCAACAGTCCCCCCCGAGGGCCTGGGGCCAACGTCCTGACTTTC. Translated: CANSPPRGPGANVLTF.

This clone has just one count. The chain employs TRBV19 and TRBJ1-5, with 7 bases identical to TRBD1. V was pared by 4 bases and J by 4 bases, with 7 bases of the junction left unmatched. CDR1 and CDR2 from the germline V gene are LNHDA and SQIVND (reference sequence). This CDR3 region has 15 residues. The CDR3 DNA is TGTGCCAGTAGTACGGCTCAGGGGGAGAATCAGCCCCAGCATTTT. It encodes CASSTAQGENQPQHF.

V gene TRBV19 combines with J gene TRBJ1-2, with D perhaps TRBD1 (6 bases). There are 16 residues in the CDR3. V was trimmed by 9 bases and J by 0 bases, leaving 20 bases between them. CDR1 and CDR2 from the germline V gene are LNHDA and SQIVND (reference sequence). CDR3 sequence: CASTHSGQLPNYGYTF. As DNA, the CDR3 is TGTGCCAGCACCCATTCTGGACAGCTCCCTAACTATGGCTACACCTTC.

This clone was recorded once. V is TRBV19 and J is TRBJ1-3; a weak D match, TRBD1 (5 bases). V lost 2 bases and J 7 bases, leaving 15 bases between the germline ends. CDR1 LNHDA and CDR2 SQIVND come from the germline V gene (reference sequence). This CDR3 has 15 residues. The CDR3: CASSIFAGQRNTIYF. The CDR3 bases are TGTGCCAGTAGTATATTCGCAGGGCAGAGGAACACCATATATTTT. Combining the CDR3 with reference TRBV19 and TRBJ1-3 gives the whole variable domain DGGITQSPKYLFRKEGQNVTLSCEQNLNHDAMYWYRQDPGQGLRLIYYSQIVNDFQKGDIAEGYSVSREKKESFPLTVTSAQKNPTAFYLCASSIFAGQRNTIYFGEGSWLTVV.

This sequence joins TRBV28 and TRBJ2-5; TRBD1 aligns across 9 bases. CDR3 length: 14 residues. Germline CDR1 reads MDHEN; CDR2 reads SYDVKM. J gave up 4 bases and V 7 bases, and 7 bases lay outside the gene matches. The CDR3, as DNA: TGTGCCAGCACCGGACAGGGGCGAGGAGAGACCCAGTACTTC. It translates to CASTGQGRGETQYF.

The CDR3 DNA is TGTGCCAGCAGCCCTAAGGCGGGGGGTGGCTACACCTTC. It translates to CASSPKAGGGYTF. This sequence joins TRBV3-1 (or the pseudogene TRBV3-2) and TRBJ1-2; possibly TRBD1 for D (5 bases). Trimming stripped 4 bases from V and 7 bases from J, with 13 bases between. This CDR3 contains 13 residues. CDR1 and CDR2 from the germline V gene are LGHDT and YNNKEL (reference sequence).

The chain joins TRBV28 to TRBJ1-2, with 7 bases identical to TRBD1. V lost 8 bases to trimming and J lost 8 bases; unmatched junction nucleotides: 11. Germline V gene lookup returns CDR1 MDHEN and CDR2 SYDVKM. The CDR3 runs to 13 residues. In DNA form, the CDR3 reads TGTGCCAGCGAAGGACAGGACAAGGGAGGCTACACCTTC. Its translation is CASEGQDKGGYTF.

J is TRBJ1-2 and V is TRBV7-9, with D tentatively TRBD1 (6 bases). This CDR3 is built from 14 residues. V gave up 7 bases and J gave up 3 bases, with 15 bases separating them. CDR1 and CDR2 from the germline V gene are SEHNR and FQNEAQ (reference sequence). The CDR3 DNA reads as TGTGCCAGCACCCTAGGGGGGGATCACTATGGCTACACCTTC. It encodes CASTLGGDHYGYTF.

In regard to this clone: Other DNA sequences of this sample code for an identical CDR3. The chain joins TRBV4-1 to TRBJ1-5; 9 bases match TRBD1. The CDR3 covers 15 residues. The germline V gene encodes CDR1 MGHRA and CDR2 YSYEKL. Losses at the gene ends were 0 bases for V and 7 bases for J; bases not matched to a gene: 4. In DNA, the CDR3 is TGCGCCAGCAGCCAAGACGGACAGGGGAACCAGCCCCAGCATTTT. Amino acid sequence: CASSQDGQGNQPQHF.

In its sample, this clone was seen once. In DNA form, the CDR3 reads TGCGCCAGCAGCAATTTAATACAAGCCTACGAGCAGTACTTC. Protein: CASSNLIQAYEQYF. This chain links TRBV10-1 with TRBJ2-7; D remains ambiguous. The CDR3 contains 14 residues. Deletions cut 6 bases from V and 2 bases from J, with 14 bases between. Germline V gene lookup returns CDR1 WNHNN and CDR2 SYGVQD (reference sequence).

CDR3: CASSPSGTEQFF. CDR3 sequence (DNA): TGTGCCAGCAGCCCTTCGGGTACTGAGCAGTTCTTC. The V and J genes are TRBV5-6 and TRBJ2-1; D is unresolved. Trimming cost V 4 bases and J 9 bases, with 11 bases left between them. The CDR3 extends over 12 amino acids. Per germline, CDR1 SGHDT and CDR2 YYEEEE.